The T cell receptor beta chain described here comes from a study of metastatic and nonmetastatic thyroid tumors. Study-level information: Repertoire data that came from the blood and tumor or nodule tissue of malignant and benign thyroid patients were compared. Study results and caveats: Versus benign nodules, malignant thyroid tumors reportedly had significantly higher TCR beta diversity, in blood and tumor.

Thyroid surgery took place with no prior treatment in any patient. Germline V gene sequence: CDR1 DFQATT, CDR2 SNEGSKA (reference sequence). The V end was cut by 3 bases, the J end by 5 bases, with 17 bases between. CDR3 length: 14 amino acids. As processed by the authors: Between-group CDR3 differences, defined by clinicopathological status, yielded a distant-metastasis classifier for papillary thyroid cancer. TCRdb reprocessed the PCR reads using MiXCR. Here the V and J calls rest on TCRdb's processing, not on the authors' analysis. The data contain 20,000 to 30,000 clones, under 30% of them singletons. Regarding this clone: Its target is not known.

The sample consisted of blood. The chain carries TRBV20-1 and TRBJ2-7, with a weak D call TRBD1 (8 bases). This clonotype was sampled from a female donor with papillary thyroid cancer or a benign thyroid nodule (not recorded which). Some clones in this sample may be carry-over from other donors' samples. For the CDR3, the DNA is TGCAGTGCTAGGCCCACAGGGGGAGGGGACGAGCAGTACTTC. Encoded protein: CSARPTGGGDEQYF.